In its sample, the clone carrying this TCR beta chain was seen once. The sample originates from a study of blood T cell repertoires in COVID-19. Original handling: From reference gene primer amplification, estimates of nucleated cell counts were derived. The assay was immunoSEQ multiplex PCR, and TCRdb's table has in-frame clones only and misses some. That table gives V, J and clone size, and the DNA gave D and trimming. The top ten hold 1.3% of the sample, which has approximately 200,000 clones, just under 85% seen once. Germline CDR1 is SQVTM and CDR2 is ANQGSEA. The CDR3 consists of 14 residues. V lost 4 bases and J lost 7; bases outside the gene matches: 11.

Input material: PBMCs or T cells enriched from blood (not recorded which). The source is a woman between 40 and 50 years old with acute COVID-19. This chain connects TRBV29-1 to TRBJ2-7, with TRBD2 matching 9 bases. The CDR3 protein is CSVVAGGPLGEQYF. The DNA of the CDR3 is TGCAGCGTTGTTGCGGGAGGGCCCCTGGGTGAGCAGTACTTC.